This TCR beta chain was sequenced in a study of chemoradiotherapy in HPV16-positive cancers. Across the study: Candidate HPV-specific clones and shared TCR motifs came from a couple of HPV16-positive patients. General study results and limits: The functional HPV-specific definition rests on just a couple of HPV16-positive patients.

The germline gives CDR1 MNHNS, CDR2 SASEGT. CDR3 length equals 13 residues. The V gene lost 6 bases and the J gene lost 6 bases, with 14 bases spanning the gap. Turning to this clone: What it recognizes is unknown.

Over chemoradiotherapy, repertoires were sampled more than once. Data came from immunoSEQ multiplex PCR; TCRdb stores just in-frame clones and leaves some out. The table records tens of thousands of clones, around 78% of them present only once. This receptor was identified in a human donor with HPV-associated anogenital cancer. The V and J genes are TRBV6-1 and TRBJ1-1; D uncertain. This specimen was collected from a patient who underwent chemoradiotherapy. The CDR3 DNA reads as TGTGCCAGCAGCATTTTCGCCAACGCTGAAGCTTTCTTT. Its translation is CASSIFANAEAFF.